This T cell receptor beta chain was sequenced for a study of human T cells and chemical hapten exposure. Overall study context: Slight volume differences across pooled libraries mainly accounted for varying per-sample TCR yields.

The length of the CDR3 is 15 residues. V dropped 3 bases and J dropped 6; count of bases not matched to a gene: 4. The germline gives CDR1 SGHNT, CDR2 YENEEA. In TCRdb, the RACE reads were re-called with MiXCR into one record per CDR3 protein. This table has about 190,000 distinct CDR3 sequences, approximately 24% appearing once. The time point here: patch test 3, about 24 weeks after DPC sensitization. Treatment reported: therapeutic diphenylcyclopropenone sensitization with weekly scalp DPC. The sequences come from whole blood, collected in connection with sensitization to the hapten diphenylcyclopropenone (DPC). The gene calls are TRBV11-3 and TRBJ2-2; 10 bases match TRBD1. This receptor was taken from a woman in her 40s with alopecia areata. Some clones in this sample may be carry-over from other donors' samples. In DNA, the CDR3 is TGTGCCAGCAGCTTGGGACAGGGGCTCGCCGGGGAGCTGTTTTTT. It specifies CASSLGQGLAGELFF.